These T cell receptor beta chains were read from a single sample in a study of response to subunit inactivated influenza vaccine. A single record per CDR3 protein comes from TCRdb applying MiXCR to the RT-PCR reads. The sample yields 630,000 or so distinct CDR3 sequences, 15% to 19% seen once. Sequenced material: PBMCs from blood, taken 12 days after vaccination. Receptors originate from a man between 45 and 60 years old who received an inactivated influenza vaccine. CDR3s include the opening cysteine and the closing phenylalanine or tryptophan. D genes are given only for firm matches. Only part of the rows carry a size: once, few, many, or a class if the clone is expanded.

j_call,v_call,d_call,clone_size,cdr3_nt,cdr3_aa
TRBJ1-5,TRBV4-2,-,few,TGTGCCAGCAGCCGGGAAAGGGCCCCCACACAGCCCCAGCATTTT,CASSRERAPTQPQHF
TRBJ2-1,TRBV7-3,-,-,TGTGCCAGCAGCTCCTACTCGGGGTTCTACAATGAGCAGTTCTTC,CASSSYSGFYNEQFF
TRBJ2-3,TRBV5-1,-,-,TGCGCCAGCAGCTTGATGAGGGGCACAGATACGCAGTATTTT,CASSLMRGTDTQYF
TRBJ2-5,TRBV4-1,-,-,TGCGCCAGCAGCCCAGTGAACCAAGAGACCCAGTACTTC,CASSPVNQETQYF
TRBJ1-2,TRBV12-3/TRBV12-4,TRBD1,many,TGTGCCAGCAGTTCGGGGACAGCCTATGGCTACACCTTC,CASSSGTAYGYTF
TRBJ1-1,TRBV2,-,few,TGTGCCAGCAGTGTACCTTACCGAGACACTGAAGCTTTCTTT,CASSVPYRDTEAFF
TRBJ1-5,TRBV5-5,TRBD1,many,TGTGCCAGCAGCCCGGACAGGTTTAGCAATCAGCCCCAGCATTTT,CASSPDRFSNQPQHF
TRBJ1-2,TRBV6-2/TRBV6-3,-,few,TGTGCCAGCAGTTACGCGATGAACTATGGCTACACCTTC,CASSYAMNYGYTF
TRBJ1-2,TRBV4-2,-,-,TGTGCCAGCAGCCTAGGGCCCGGGGGGGACTATGGCTACACCTTC,CASSLGPGGDYGYTF
TRBJ2-1,TRBV6-2/TRBV6-3,-,-,TGTGCCAGCAGTGATCCCTCGGGTGAGCAGTTCTTC,CASSDPSGEQFF
TRBJ2-3,TRBV20-1,TRBD2,-,TGCAGCCCAGGCCTCGCGGGGGAGGACCCTTTCACAGATACGCAGTATTTT,CSPGLAGEDPFTDTQYF
TRBJ2-7,TRBV11-2,-,-,TGTGCCAGCAGCCCCGCCCCCCTTGACTGGAGACCCGACGAGCAGTACTTC,CASSPAPLDWRPDEQYF